This TCR beta chain was observed in a study of graft-versus-host responses after intestinal transplantation. Study-wide context: The transplants performed in recipients were multivisceral, liver-intestinal, or isolated intestinal. Induction with anti-thymocyte globulin, then tacrolimus and steroids for roughly three years, was given to all recipients.

Repertoires were generated with immunoSEQ multiplex PCR, while TCRdb's copy carries only in-frame clones and drops some. The data show about 61,000 clones, almost 95% seen once. Findings of the study overall: In patients with graft-donor T cell macrochimerism, allograft graft-versus-host to host-versus-graft clonal ratios were high.

About this clone: Antigen unknown.

The CDR3 runs to 15 residues. Germline assignment: CDR1 MGHRA and CDR2 YSYEKL. Losses at the gene ends were 4 bases for V and 10 bases for J; bases not matched to a gene: 10. This clonotype was sampled from a human donor who was the organ donor for an intestinal transplant. The chain has TRBV4-1 and TRBJ1-6; TRBD1 agrees at 7 bases. Source: unstimulated CD4+ T cells sorted from spleen or lymph node cells, taken before transplant. The DNA for the CDR3 is TGCGCCAGCAGCCCCCCCAGGGGGGTTTTATCACCCCTCCACTTT. This gives the protein CASSPPRGVLSPLHF.